One and the same sample provided the 31 T cell receptor beta chains below, sequenced in a study of CD8+ T cells in alopecia areata. RNA extraction and reverse transcription yielded cDNA as sequencing template. The data were produced by immunoSEQ multiplex PCR, yet TCRdb's version contains in-frame clones alone and is incomplete. This table has 110,000 to 150,000 clones, 62% appearing once. Sequenced sample: CD8+ T cells sorted from blood. Source of these receptors: a human donor in good health.

The chain has TRBV28 and TRBJ2-5; maybe TRBD2 (6 bases). The CDR3 totals 11 residues. With 8 bases removed from V and 4 bases from J, the gap between germline ends came to 8 bases. Germline CDR1 MDHEN, CDR2 SYDVKM. CDR3 protein: CASLGRETQYF. The CDR3 DNA follows: TGTGCCAGCCTCGGGAGAGAGACCCAGTACTTC.

CDR3 coding DNA: TGCAGCGTTCCCCAGCTGGAACTAGCGGGAGGTCCTTTCCTGCGTACGCAGTATTTT. It is translated as CSVPQLELAGGPFLRTQYF. The V and J genes are TRBV29-1 and TRBJ2-3; 12 bases agree with TRBD2. CDR3 length: 19 residues. Trimming took 5 bases from V and 8 from J; bases not matched to a gene: 23. Germline loops: CDR1 SQVTM, CDR2 ANQGSEA.

The rearrangement joins TRBV18 to TRBJ2-2, with D possibly called TRBD1 or TRBD2 (5 bases each). This CDR3 region has 15 residues. The germline gives CDR1 KGHSH, CDR2 LQKENI. Trimming took 3 bases from V and 3 from J, leaving 11 bases between them. CDR3 coding DNA: TGTGCCAGCTCACCCGGGACGGGACACACCGGGGAGCTGTTTTTT. Translating gives CASSPGTGHTGELFF. Using reference TRBV18 and TRBJ2-2 for the parts outside the CDR3, the full variable domain is NAGVMQNPRHLVRRRGQEARLRCSPMKGHSHVYWYRQLPEEGLKFMVYLQKENIIDESGMPKERFSAEFPKEGPSILRIQQVVRGDSAAYFCASSPGTGHTGELFFGEGSRLTVL.

The V and J genes are TRBV5-6 and TRBJ1-1; D is unresolved. The CDR3 covers 10 residues. V lost 7 bases and J lost 5, with 6 bases in between. Germline V gene sequence: CDR1 SGHDT, CDR2 YYEEEE. The DNA for the CDR3 is TGTGCCAGCGGGAAAACTGAAGCTTTCTTT. This codes for CASGKTEAFF.

The genes are TRBV6-5 and TRBJ2-1, with unresolved D. The V gene lost 0 bases and the J gene lost 11 bases, with 20 bases spanning the gap. The CDR3 sequence is 16 residues long. The germline V gene encodes CDR1 MNHEY and CDR2 SVGAGI. CDR3 nucleotides: TGTGCCAGCAGTTACTCCAGGCTGGAACCCACAATGAAGCAGTTCTTC. Translated: CASSYSRLEPTMKQFF.

This clone showed up just once. V is TRBV10-3 and J is TRBJ2-5; possible D gene TRBD2, 5 bases. Germline V gives CDR1 ENHRY, CDR2 SYGVKD. The CDR3 spans 14 residues. V dropped 7 bases and J dropped 1 base, with 13 bases sitting between them. The CDR3 region has the DNA TGTGCCATCAAGCGGCAGGTCGGCCAAGAGACCCAGTACTTC. Translated: CAIKRQVGQETQYF.

V and J are TRBV7-9 and TRBJ2-5; possible D gene TRBD2, 5 bases. Germline V gene lookup returns CDR1 SEHNR and CDR2 FQNEAQ (reference sequence). Trimming removed 6 bases from V and 4 bases from J, with 12 bases in between. The CDR3 covers 13 residues. The CDR3 region is CASRPTRVETQYF. CDR3 coding DNA: TGTGCCAGCAGACCCACTAGAGTAGAGACCCAGTACTTC.

This chain joins TRBV27 and TRBJ2-3; unclear D gene. Trimming took 8 bases from V and 6 from J, leaving 9 bases between them. Germline CDR1 is MNHEY and CDR2 is SMNVEV (reference sequence). This CDR3 has 11 residues. The CDR3 sequence: CASLIGDTQYF. CDR3 bases: TGTGCCAGCTTGATTGGGGATACGCAGTATTTT.

This chain links TRBV5-4 with TRBJ2-3; 7 bases line up with TRBD1. CDR3 length: 13 residues. V lost 4 bases and J lost 10; bases outside the gene matches: 9. CDR1 is SGHNT, CDR2 YYREEE, per germline (reference sequence). The DNA of the CDR3 is TGTGCCAGCAGCCCGAGGGACAGCCCGGCGCAGTATTTT. Its protein is CASSPRDSPAQYF.

The rearrangement joins TRBV4-1 to TRBJ2-5; no clear D gene. The CDR3 totals 13 residues. Germline V gene sequence: CDR1 MGHRA, CDR2 YSYEKL. V gave up 4 bases and J gave up 2 bases, with 8 bases separating them. CDR3 amino acids: CASSRSIQETQYF. Here the CDR3 DNA reads TGCGCCAGCAGCCGGAGTATTCAAGAGACCCAGTACTTC.

CDR3 sequence reads: CASSEVGTEHNEQFF. The CDR3 DNA reads TGTGCCAGCAGTGAAGTTGGGACAGAACACAATGAGCAGTTCTTC. The V and J genes are TRBV2 and TRBJ2-1; TRBD1 agrees at 7 bases. This CDR3 region has 15 residues. V shed 1 base and J 5 bases; nucleotides not matched to a gene: 5. In germline, CDR1 is SNHLY, CDR2 FYNNEI.

The rearrangement uses TRBV27 and TRBJ2-5; 13 positions agree with TRBD2. Per the germline V gene, CDR1 is MNHEY and CDR2 is SMNVEV (reference sequence). The V and J ends lost 1 base and 3 bases, in that order; junction bases with no gene match: 5. The CDR3 has 17 residues. The CDR3 DNA follows: TGTGCCAGCAGTTTATTCAAGGGACTAGCGGGGAAAGAGACCCAGTACTTC. Encoded protein: CASSLFKGLAGKETQYF.

This sequence joins TRBV30 and TRBJ2-7; D uncertain. The CDR3 is 12 amino acids. With 1 base removed from V and 6 bases from J, the gap between germline ends came to 10 bases. The germline V gene encodes CDR1 GTSNPN and CDR2 SVGIG (reference sequence). In DNA form, the CDR3 reads TGTGCCTGGAGTGGACCTACCGGCGAGCAGTACTTC. This codes for CAWSGPTGEQYF.

In its sample, this clone was seen a few times. The chain carries TRBV14 and TRBJ2-1, with a possible D match to TRBD1 (6 bases). Germline CDR1 and CDR2: SGHDN and FVKESK. V was pared by 4 bases and J by 7 bases, with 11 bases between. CDR3 length: 13 residues. CDR3 sequence reads: CASSLFGQNEQFF. CDR3 nucleotide sequence: TGTGCCAGCAGCCTCTTCGGACAGAATGAGCAGTTCTTC.

The chain recombines TRBV7-9 with TRBJ2-7; 8 bases map to TRBD1. Trimming at V came to 6 bases and at J to 3 bases, leaving 7 bases not matched to a gene. This CDR3 spans 14 amino acids. CDR1 SEHNR and CDR2 FQNEAQ come from the germline V gene (reference sequence). The CDR3 loop reads CASSPTGQGYEQYF. The CDR3 region has the DNA TGTGCCAGCAGTCCGACAGGACAGGGCTACGAGCAGTACTTC.

V is TRBV27 and J is TRBJ2-4; D is possibly TRBD2 (7 bases). Germline V lookup: CDR1 MNHEY, CDR2 SMNVEV (reference sequence). The CDR3 totals 15 residues. Trimming stripped 1 base from V and 9 bases from J, with 16 bases between. CDR3 amino acids: CASSLYPGRGGIQYF. The CDR3 coding sequence is TGTGCCAGCAGTTTATATCCGGGAAGGGGGGGCATTCAGTACTTC.

Worth noting for this clone: The junction departs from germline at one end; a sequencing error may be responsible. V gene TRBV29-1 combines with J gene TRBJ2-5; a possible D gene is TRBD2 (6 bases). This CDR3 spans 12 amino acids. Germline V gene data show CDR1 as SQVTM and CDR2 as ANQGSEA. CDR3 in amino acids: CSVIGRGETRYF. CDR3 bases: TGCAGCGTTATCGGGAGAGGGGAGACCCGGTACTTC.

This clone has a handful of counts. V gene TRBV29-1 combines with J gene TRBJ1-1, with a possible D match to TRBD1 (5 bases). V was clipped by 4 bases and J by 5 bases, with 17 bases between them. Germline CDR1 reads SQVTM; CDR2 reads ANQGSEA. CDR3 size: 14 residues. CDR3 in amino acids: CSVANRTKRTEAFF. CDR3 bases: TGCAGCGTTGCGAACAGGACAAAGAGAACTGAAGCTTTCTTT.

The chain recombines TRBV15 with TRBJ2-5; the D is unclear. V shed 0 bases and J shed 2 bases, with 10 bases lying between them. There are 15 residues in the CDR3. Germline V CDR1 and CDR2: LNHNV, YYDKDF (reference sequence). The chain's CDR3 is CATSRDEYPQETQYF. CDR3 in DNA: TGTGCCACCAGCAGAGATGAGTACCCTCAAGAGACCCAGTACTTC. The whole variable domain, remainder taken from reference TRBV15 and TRBJ2-5, is DAMVIQNPRYQVTQFGKPVTLSCSQTLNHNVMYWYQQKSSQAPKLLFHYYDKDFNNEADTPDNFQSRRPNTSFCFLDIRSPGLGDTAMYLCATSRDEYPQETQYFGPGTRLLVL.

The chain uses TRBV6-6 and TRBJ2-5; D might be TRBD2 (5 bases). CDR1 and CDR2 from the germline V gene are MNHNY and SVGAGI (reference sequence). V was cut by 10 bases and J by 3 bases, with 12 bases left in between. There are 12 residues in the CDR3. DNA of the CDR3: TGTGCCACGCTAACGCGGGAAGAGACCCAGTACTTC. Its translation: CATLTREETQYF.

This chain links TRBV15 with TRBJ2-3; unclear D gene. Trimming left V 4 bases short and J 6 bases short, with 11 bases between. This CDR3 is built from 13 residues. CDR1 and CDR2 from the germline V gene are LNHNV and YYDKDF (reference sequence). The DNA of the CDR3 is TGTGCCACCAGCACCCGAGAAGCCGATACGCAGTATTTT. Encoded protein: CATSTREADTQYF. The full variable domain, in which reference TRBV15 and TRBJ2-3 provide the parts outside the CDR3, is DAMVIQNPRYQVTQFGKPVTLSCSQTLNHNVMYWYQQKSSQAPKLLFHYYDKDFNNEADTPDNFQSRRPNTSFCFLDIRSPGLGDTAMYLCATSTREADTQYFGPGTRLTVL.

The chain links TRBV6-1 to TRBJ1-2; tentatively, D is TRBD1 (6 bases). There are 14 residues in the CDR3. The germline V gene encodes CDR1 MNHNS and CDR2 SASEGT. V lost 6 bases and J lost 4, with 15 bases in between. The CDR3 region is CASRRQESLYGYTF. CDR3 in DNA: TGTGCCAGCAGACGACAGGAATCCCTCTATGGCTACACCTTC.

The chain has TRBV5-6 and TRBJ1-5; no reliable D call. The CDR3 contains 14 residues. The ends were cut back, 2 bases at V and 3 bases at J, with 9 bases in the middle. Germline V gene lookup returns CDR1 SGHDT and CDR2 YYEEEE. CDR3 loop: CASSFGSTNQPQHF. The DNA of the CDR3 is TGTGCCAGCAGCTTTGGCAGCACCAATCAGCCCCAGCATTTT. The entire variable domain, with the rest obtained from reference TRBV5-6 and TRBJ1-5, is as follows: DAGVTQSPTHLIKTRGQQVTLRCSPKSGHDTVSWYQQALGQGPQFIFQYYEEEERQRGNFPDRFSGHQFPNYSSELNVNALLLGDSALYLCASSFGSTNQPQHFGDGTRLSIL.

The rearrangement joins TRBV29-1 to TRBJ2-7, with 11 bases that match TRBD2. The CDR3 loop spans 11 amino acids. V was pared by 6 bases and J by 7 bases, with 2 bases of the junction left unmatched. CDR1 SQVTM and CDR2 ANQGSEA come from the germline V gene. The CDR3 here is CSVRLAGEQYF. The CDR3 region has the DNA TGCAGCGTAAGACTAGCGGGGGAGCAGTACTTC.

Of note for this clone: Additional DNA sequences in this sample encode the identical CDR3. The V call is TRBV4-1, the J call TRBJ1-1; no definite D call. The CDR3 runs to 14 residues. Germline V gene lookup returns CDR1 MGHRA and CDR2 YSYEKL. V was cut by 3 bases and J by 14 bases, with 22 bases left in between. CDR3 sequence reads: CASSHGPLGEGAFF. DNA of the CDR3: TGCGCCAGCAGCCACGGCCCATTGGGTGAAGGAGCATTCTTT.

The gene calls are TRBV27 and TRBJ2-4, with TRBD2 matching 7 bases. The V gene end was trimmed by 5 bases and the J gene end by 8 bases; junction bases not matched to a gene: 15. Per germline, CDR1 MNHEY and CDR2 SMNVEV (reference sequence). This CDR3 contains 16 residues. In DNA, the CDR3 is TGTGCCAGCAGTCCGTGGACGGGGGGTAGTCTAGACATTCAGTACTTC. Its translation is CASSPWTGGSLDIQYF.

The CDR3 is CASTQQGVDYGYTF. CDR3 in DNA: TGTGCCAGCACCCAACAGGGTGTCGACTATGGCTACACCTTC. The genes are TRBV9 and TRBJ1-2, with D possibly TRBD1 on 6 matching bases. The CDR3 sequence is 14 residues long. Trimming took off 6 bases at V and 3 bases at J, with 15 bases between the two ends. The germline CDR1 and CDR2 sequences are SGDLS and YYNGEE.

The V and J genes are TRBV20-1 and TRBJ2-1; TRBD1 matches 10 bases. Germline values: CDR1 DFQATT, CDR2 SNEGSKA (reference sequence). This CDR3 spans 10 amino acids. The CDR3 DNA reads TGCGGGACAGGGGCCAATGAGCAGTTCTTC. This codes for CGTGANEQFF.

The rearrangement uses TRBV7-8 and TRBJ2-7; D may be TRBD1 (7 bases). This CDR3 region has 14 residues. Germline V lookup: CDR1 SGHVS, CDR2 FQNEAQ. V was pared by 4 bases and J by 2 bases, with 12 bases between. DNA of the CDR3: TGTGCCAGCAGCTCGACAGGGAGGCCCTACGAGCAGTACTTC. It specifies CASSSTGRPYEQYF.

This clone was seen a handful of times. The V and J genes are TRBV9 and TRBJ2-1; weak D call: TRBD2 (5 bases). From germline, CDR1 is SGDLS and CDR2 YYNGEE. V was trimmed by 0 bases and J by 2 bases, leaving 12 bases between them. CDR3 length: 16 residues. The DNA of the CDR3 is TGTGCCAGCAGCGTAGAGTCGGGAAACCCCTACAATGAGCAGTTCTTC. It translates to CASSVESGNPYNEQFF.

J is TRBJ1-1 and V is TRBV29-1, with 10 bases matching TRBD1. Germline V CDR1 and CDR2: SQVTM, ANQGSEA. This CDR3 is 13 amino acids long. The V gene end was trimmed by 7 bases and the J gene end by 1 base; junction bases not matched to a gene: 3. This CDR3 reads CSGGQGGNTEAFF. In nucleotides, the CDR3 is TGCAGCGGCGGACAGGGGGGGAACACTGAAGCTTTCTTT.